The present TCR beta chain was sequenced within a study of T cells in localized non-small cell lung cancer. Study findings and constraints: Adjacent lung exhibited a median of approximately 59 among the 100 most abundant tumor clones. Prolonged overall survival went with higher T cell density in the blood. Uninvolved adjacent lung had higher T cell clonality than tumor and all other tissues.

The CDR3 extends over 13 amino acids. The germline V and J ends were trimmed by 3 bases and 5 bases, with 11 bases remaining between them. Germline-derived CDR1 and CDR2 are KGHSH and LQKENI. In regard to this clone: Its antigen is unknown.

Assay used: immunoSEQ multiplex PCR; TCRdb lists only in-frame clones, some missing. Among some 3,700 clones, about 26% were seen once, and the ten largest hold 27%. This sequence joins TRBV18 and TRBJ2-7; D is tentatively TRBD1 or TRBD2 (5 bases each). Material: lung tumor tissue, obtained before any cancer treatment. This sequence was found in a woman aged 35 to 70 with stage I lung adenocarcinoma. The CDR3 DNA reads TGTGCCAGCTCACCGGACCGGGACGACGAGCAGTACTTC. The encoded protein is CASSPDRDDEQYF. Variable domain in full (rest from reference TRBV18 and TRBJ2-7): NAGVMQNPRHLVRRRGQEARLRCSPMKGHSHVYWYRQLPEEGLKFMVYLQKENIIDESGMPKERFSAEFPKEGPSILRIQQVVRGDSAAYFCASSPDRDDEQYFGPGTRLTVT.